This note documents a single T cell receptor (delta chain) sequence. Which antigen it targets is not known. A far larger clone is one base from this, pointing to a likely read error. The entry originates in a study of human gamma delta and Vdelta1 T cells (dated by TCRdb to between 2017 and 2018). For the study in its entirety: The study investigated Delta One T cells, Vd1+ gamma-delta T cells, as cytotoxic effectors against acute myeloid leukemia.

Reading the germline V gene gives CDR1 TSWWSYY and CDR2 QGS. V loses 3 bases at its end and J loses 3 bases; junction bases beyond the gene matches: 21. The CDR3 runs 21 amino acids, cysteine and phenylalanine included. This entry keeps only the CDR3 DNA: 63 bases, framed from base 1. Receptor amplification or capture employed PCR. TCRdb records Illumina MiSeq as the sequencer. TCRdb processed the public reads again with the CATT caller, after which rows with matching DNA were combined. The sample records thousands of delta-chain clones, roughly a tenth of which are singletons. Jointly, the top ten make up about 14% of the sample.

The chain links TRDV1 with TRDJ1; 11 of the junction bases match TRDD3. This sequence originates from a human donor in good health. The sequenced sample consisted of naive CD27+ Vdelta1 gamma-delta T cells from blood. The nucleotide sequence reads as follows: TGTGCTCTTGGGGATCGCCAGGCCCTGTCTGGGGGATACTCTTTAGCCGATAAACTCATCTTT. It codes for CALGDRQALSGGYSLADKLIF.